The source of this T cell receptor beta chain is a study of identical twins. MiXCR, applied by TCRdb to the 5' RACE reads, yields one record per CDR3 protein. In the table there are about 500,000 distinct CDR3 sequences, roughly 13% of which are singletons. Donors were all healthy Caucasians. Looked up from germline, CDR1 is MNHEY and CDR2 is SVGAGI. This CDR3 is built from 16 residues. The ends were cut back, 0 bases at V and 0 bases at J, with 12 bases in the middle. This same sample was also part of a study on yellow fever vaccine responses in identical twins. From that paper: Twins' vaccine T cell responses were reported to seem partly convergent and partly personalized.

Sequenced input: CD4+ T cells sorted from blood. J is TRBJ2-7 and V is TRBV6-5; a possible D gene is TRBD1 (5 bases). The sequence came from a woman aged 18-35 years in good health. The CDR3 loop is CASSYSNRLSSYEQYF. The CDR3 nucleotides are TGTGCCAGCAGTTACTCGAACAGGCTGAGCTCCTACGAGCAGTACTTC.